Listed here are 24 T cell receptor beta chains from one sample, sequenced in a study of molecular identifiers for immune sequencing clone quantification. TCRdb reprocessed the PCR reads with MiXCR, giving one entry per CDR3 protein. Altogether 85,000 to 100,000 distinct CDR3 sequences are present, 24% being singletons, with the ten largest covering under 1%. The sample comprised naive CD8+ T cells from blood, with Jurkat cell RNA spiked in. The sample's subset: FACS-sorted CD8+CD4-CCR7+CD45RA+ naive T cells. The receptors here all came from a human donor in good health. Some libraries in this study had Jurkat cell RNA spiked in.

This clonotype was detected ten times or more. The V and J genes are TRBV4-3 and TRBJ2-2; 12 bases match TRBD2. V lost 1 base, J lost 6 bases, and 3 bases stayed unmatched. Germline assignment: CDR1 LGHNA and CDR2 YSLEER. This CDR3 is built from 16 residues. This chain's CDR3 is CASSQGLAGVAGELFF. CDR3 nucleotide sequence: TGCGCCAGCAGCCAAGGACTAGCGGGAGTGGCCGGGGAGCTGTTTTTT.

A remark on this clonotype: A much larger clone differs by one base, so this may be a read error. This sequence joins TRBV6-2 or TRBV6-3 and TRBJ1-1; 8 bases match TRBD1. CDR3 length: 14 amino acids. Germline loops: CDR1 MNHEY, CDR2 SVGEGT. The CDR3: CASRYFQGAGEAFF. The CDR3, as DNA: TGTGCCAGCAGATACTTCCAGGGGGCAGGTGAAGCTTTCTTT.

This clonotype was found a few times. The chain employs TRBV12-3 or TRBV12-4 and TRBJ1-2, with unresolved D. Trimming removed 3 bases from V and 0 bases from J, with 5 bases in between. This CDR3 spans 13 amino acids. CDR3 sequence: CASSFGANYGYTF. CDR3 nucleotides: TGTGCCAGCAGTTTCGGGGCTAACTATGGCTACACCTTC.

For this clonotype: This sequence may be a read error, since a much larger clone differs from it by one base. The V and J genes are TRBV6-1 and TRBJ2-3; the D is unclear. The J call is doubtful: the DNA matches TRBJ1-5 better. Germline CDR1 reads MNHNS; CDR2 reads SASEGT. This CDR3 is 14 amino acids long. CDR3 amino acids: CASSEGSSTDTQHF. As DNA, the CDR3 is TGTGCCAGCAGTGAAGGGTCTAGCACAGATACGCAGCATTTT.

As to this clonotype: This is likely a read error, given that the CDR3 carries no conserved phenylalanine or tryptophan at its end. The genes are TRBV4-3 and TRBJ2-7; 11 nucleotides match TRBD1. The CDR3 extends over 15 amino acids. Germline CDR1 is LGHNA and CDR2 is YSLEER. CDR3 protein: CACSQGPGQGDEQYL. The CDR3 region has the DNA TGCGCCTGCAGCCAAGGCCCGGGACAGGGGGACGAGCAGTACCTC.

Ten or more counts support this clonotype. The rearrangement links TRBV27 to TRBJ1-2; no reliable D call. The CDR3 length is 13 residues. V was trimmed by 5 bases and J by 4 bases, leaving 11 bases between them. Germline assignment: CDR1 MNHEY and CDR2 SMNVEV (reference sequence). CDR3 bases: TGTGCCAGCAGTAATGAGGGAGGCTATGGCTACACCTTC. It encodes CASSNEGGYGYTF.

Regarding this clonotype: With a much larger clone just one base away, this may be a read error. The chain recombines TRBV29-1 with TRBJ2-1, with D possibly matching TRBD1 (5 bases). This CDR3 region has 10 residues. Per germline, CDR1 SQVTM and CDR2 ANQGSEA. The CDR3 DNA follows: TGCAGCGTTCCAGGGAATGAGCGGTTCTTC. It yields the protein CSVPGNERFF.

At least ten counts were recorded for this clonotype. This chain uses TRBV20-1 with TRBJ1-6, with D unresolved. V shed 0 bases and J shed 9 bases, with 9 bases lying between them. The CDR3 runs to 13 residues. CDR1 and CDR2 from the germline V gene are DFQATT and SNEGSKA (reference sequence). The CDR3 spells CSARDGLGSPLHF. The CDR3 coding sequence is TGCAGTGCTAGAGATGGGTTAGGTTCACCCCTCCACTTT.

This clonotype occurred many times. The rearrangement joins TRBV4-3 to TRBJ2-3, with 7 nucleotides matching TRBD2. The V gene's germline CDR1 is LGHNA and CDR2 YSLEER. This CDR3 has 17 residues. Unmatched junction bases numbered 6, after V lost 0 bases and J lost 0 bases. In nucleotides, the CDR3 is TGCGCCAGCAGCCAAGAACCGGGAGGTCCCAGCACAGATACGCAGTATTTT. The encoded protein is CASSQEPGGPSTDTQYF.

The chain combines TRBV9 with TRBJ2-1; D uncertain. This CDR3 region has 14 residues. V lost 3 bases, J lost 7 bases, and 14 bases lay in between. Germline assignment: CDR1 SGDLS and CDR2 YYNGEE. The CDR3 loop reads CASSAPDPENEQFF. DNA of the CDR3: TGTGCCAGCAGCGCCCCGGACCCGGAGAATGAGCAGTTCTTC.

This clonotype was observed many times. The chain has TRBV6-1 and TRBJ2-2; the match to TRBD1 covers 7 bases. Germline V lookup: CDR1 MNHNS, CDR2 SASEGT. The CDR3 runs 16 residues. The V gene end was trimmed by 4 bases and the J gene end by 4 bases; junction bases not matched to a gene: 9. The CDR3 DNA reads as TGTGCCAGCAGTGTATTGACAGGGAGCGGCACCGGGGAGCTGTTTTTT. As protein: CASSVLTGSGTGELFF.

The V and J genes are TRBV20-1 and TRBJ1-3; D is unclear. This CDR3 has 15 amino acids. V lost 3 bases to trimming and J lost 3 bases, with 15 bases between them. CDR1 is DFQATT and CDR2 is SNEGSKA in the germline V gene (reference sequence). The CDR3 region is CSASPGLSFGNTIYF. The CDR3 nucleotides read TGCAGTGCTAGCCCCGGACTCAGCTTTGGAAACACCATATATTTT.

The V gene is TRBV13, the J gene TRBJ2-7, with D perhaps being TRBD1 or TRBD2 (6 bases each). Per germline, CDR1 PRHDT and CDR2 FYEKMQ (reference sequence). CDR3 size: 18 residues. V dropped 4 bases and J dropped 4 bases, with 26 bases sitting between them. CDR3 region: CASSSRSGVGGTLYEQYF. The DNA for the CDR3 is TGTGCCAGCAGCTCCCGCTCAGGGGTTGGCGGGACACTTTACGAGCAGTACTTC. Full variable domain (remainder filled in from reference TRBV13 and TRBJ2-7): AAGVIQSPRHLIKEKRETATLKCYPIPRHDTVYWYQQGPGQDPQFLISFYEKMQSDKGSIPDRFSAQQFSDYHSELNMSSLELGDSALYFCASSSRSGVGGTLYEQYFGPGTRLTVT.

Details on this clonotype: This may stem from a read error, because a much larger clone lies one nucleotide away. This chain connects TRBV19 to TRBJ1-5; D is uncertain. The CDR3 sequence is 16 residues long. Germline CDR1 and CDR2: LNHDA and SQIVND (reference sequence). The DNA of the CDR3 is TGTGCCGGTAGTCCCAAGGATTCCTTTAGCAATCAGCCCCAGCATTTT. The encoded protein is CAGSPKDSFSNQPQHF.

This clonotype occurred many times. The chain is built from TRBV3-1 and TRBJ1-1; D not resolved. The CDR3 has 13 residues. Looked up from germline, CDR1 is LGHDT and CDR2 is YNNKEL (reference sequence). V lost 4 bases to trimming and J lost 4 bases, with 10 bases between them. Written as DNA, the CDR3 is TGTGCCAGCAGCCCCAGCCCGAGCACTGAAGCTTTCTTT. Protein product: CASSPSPSTEAFF.

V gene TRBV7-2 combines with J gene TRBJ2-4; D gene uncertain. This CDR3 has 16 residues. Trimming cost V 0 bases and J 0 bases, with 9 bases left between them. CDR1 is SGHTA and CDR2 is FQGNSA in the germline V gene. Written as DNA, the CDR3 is TGTGCCAGCAGCTTAGCGCCCTGGGGAGCCAAAAACATTCAGTACTTC. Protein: CASSLAPWGAKNIQYF.

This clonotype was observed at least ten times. The CDR3 DNA is TGTGCCAGTAGTATCACTAGCGGGGAAAACATTCAGTACTTC. It translates to CASSITSGENIQYF. The J gene is TRBJ2-4, the V gene TRBV19, with TRBD2 identical over 10 bases. The CDR3 consists of 14 residues. Looked up from germline, CDR1 is LNHDA and CDR2 is SQIVND (reference sequence). The ends lost 3 bases at V and 5 bases at J; junction bases unmatched: 1.

In nucleotides, the CDR3 is TGTGCCAGCAGTTACTCGCCCCCCCCATACACTGAAGCTTTCTTT. It yields the protein CASSYSPPPYTEAFF. The chain couples TRBV6-6 to TRBJ1-1; no clear D gene. Trimming pared 0 bases from V and 3 bases from J, leaving 11 bases between. The length of the CDR3 is 15 residues. In germline, CDR1 is MNHNY, CDR2 SVGAGI (reference sequence).

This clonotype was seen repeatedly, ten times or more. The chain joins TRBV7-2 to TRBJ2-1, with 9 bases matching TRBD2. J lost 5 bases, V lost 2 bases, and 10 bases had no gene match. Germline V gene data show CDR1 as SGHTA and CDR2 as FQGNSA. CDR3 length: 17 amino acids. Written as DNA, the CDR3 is TGTGCCAGCAGCTTATCTCCGGGACTAGCCGCTAACAATGAGCAGTTCTTC. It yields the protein CASSLSPGLAANNEQFF.

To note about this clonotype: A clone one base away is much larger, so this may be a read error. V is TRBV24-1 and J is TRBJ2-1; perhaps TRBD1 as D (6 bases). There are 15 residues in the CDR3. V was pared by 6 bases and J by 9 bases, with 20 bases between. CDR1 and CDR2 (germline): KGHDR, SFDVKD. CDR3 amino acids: CATSPQGLTLGEQFF. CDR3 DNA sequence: TGTGCCACCAGTCCCCAGGGGCTCACCCTCGGTGAGCAGTTCTTC.

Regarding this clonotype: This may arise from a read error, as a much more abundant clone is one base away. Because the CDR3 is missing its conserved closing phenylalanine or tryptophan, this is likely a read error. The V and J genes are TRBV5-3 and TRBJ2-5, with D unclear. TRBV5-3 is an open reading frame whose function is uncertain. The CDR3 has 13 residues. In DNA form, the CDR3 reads TGTGCCAGCAGCTTGGTTCGCGAGGAGACCCAGTACCTC. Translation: CASSLVREETQYL.

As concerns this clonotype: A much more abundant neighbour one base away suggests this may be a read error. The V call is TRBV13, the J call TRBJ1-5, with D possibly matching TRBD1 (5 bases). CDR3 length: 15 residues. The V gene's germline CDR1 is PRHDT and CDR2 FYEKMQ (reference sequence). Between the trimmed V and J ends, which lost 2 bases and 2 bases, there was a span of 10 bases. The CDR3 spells CASSLKGIGNQPQHF. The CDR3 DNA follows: TGTGCCAGCAGCTTAAAGGGGATAGGCAATCAGCCCCAGCATTTT.

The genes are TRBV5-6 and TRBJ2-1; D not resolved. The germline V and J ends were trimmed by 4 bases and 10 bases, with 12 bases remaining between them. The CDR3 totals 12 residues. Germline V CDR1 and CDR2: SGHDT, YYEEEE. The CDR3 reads CASSPQTEEQFF. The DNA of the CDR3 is TGTGCCAGCAGCCCCCAGACGGAAGAGCAGTTCTTC.

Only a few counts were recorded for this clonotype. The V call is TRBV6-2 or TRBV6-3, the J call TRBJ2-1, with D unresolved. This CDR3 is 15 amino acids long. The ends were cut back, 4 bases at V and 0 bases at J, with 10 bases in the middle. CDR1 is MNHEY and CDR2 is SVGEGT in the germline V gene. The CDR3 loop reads CASSLSDDSYNEQFF. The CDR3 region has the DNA TGTGCCAGCAGTTTGTCGGACGACTCCTACAATGAGCAGTTCTTC.